Presented here are 31 T cell receptor beta chains from one specimen sequenced in a study of T cell responses to AZD1222 COVID-19 vaccine. The data were produced by immunoSEQ multiplex PCR, yet TCRdb's version contains in-frame clones alone and is incomplete. The table has more than 120,000 clones, roughly 90% seen once; the top ten hold 1.5% to 2%. The sequencing used peripheral blood, collected 28 days after the second AZD1222 dose. These TCRs come from an adult who received the AZD1222 COVID-19 vaccine.

V gene TRBV11-3 combines with J gene TRBJ2-2; unclear D gene. Germline V gene data show CDR1 as SGHNT and CDR2 as YENEEA. The CDR3 covers 14 residues. Trimming cost V 8 bases and J 2 bases, with 12 bases left between them. In DNA, the CDR3 is TGTGCCAGCCAGCAAAAGAGAAACACCGGGGAGCTGTTTTTT. Protein product: CASQQKRNTGELFF.

The chain joins TRBV7-9 to TRBJ2-3; no definite D call. Germline CDR1 reads SEHNR; CDR2 reads FQNEAQ (reference sequence). V lost 2 bases, J lost 6 bases, and 6 bases lay in between. This CDR3 has 12 amino acids. CDR3 residues: CASSLHRDTQYF. CDR3 bases: TGTGCCAGCAGCTTACATAGGGATACGCAGTATTTT.

The CDR3 loop reads CASSSGQGATSGYTF. Written as DNA, the CDR3 is TGTGCCAGCAGCTCCGGACAGGGGGCCACCTCGGGCTACACCTTC. The rearrangement uses TRBV7-9 and TRBJ1-2, with TRBD1 matching 11 bases. Germline V gene sequence: CDR1 SEHNR, CDR2 FQNEAQ (reference sequence). The CDR3 covers 15 residues. After removal of 4 bases from V and 8 bases from J, the junction contained 9 bases not matched to a gene.

A few counts support this clone. The chain carries TRBV11-3 and TRBJ2-1; TRBD2 aligns across 7 bases. V lost 2 bases and J lost 6; bases outside the gene matches: 7. The CDR3 length is 15 residues. The germline CDR1 and CDR2 sequences are SGHNT and YENEEA. CDR3 region: CASSLSAGSVNEQFF. In DNA, the CDR3 is TGTGCCAGCAGCTTATCAGCGGGGTCTGTCAATGAGCAGTTCTTC.

The CDR3 DNA reads TGTGCCTGGAGTGTACAGGTCACTGAAGCTTTCTTT. Its protein product is CAWSVQVTEAFF. The chain carries TRBV30 and TRBJ1-1; D may be TRBD1 (5 bases). CDR1 is GTSNPN, CDR2 SVGIG, per germline (reference sequence). With 0 bases removed from V and 4 bases from J, the gap between germline ends came to 6 bases. This CDR3 comprises 12 residues.

V usage is TRBV6-5 and J usage is TRBJ1-1; D remains ambiguous. CDR1 and CDR2 (germline): MNHEY, SVGAGI. This CDR3 is built from 13 residues. Deletions cut 6 bases from V and 3 bases from J, with 11 bases between. The CDR3 spells CASRVSGYTEAFF. The CDR3 region has the DNA TGTGCCAGCAGGGTCAGTGGGTACACTGAAGCTTTCTTT.

V is TRBV4-3 and J is TRBJ1-6; 11 nucleotides agree with TRBD1. Germline V gives CDR1 LGHNA, CDR2 YSLEER. Trimming removed 6 bases from V and 5 bases from J; junction bases left unmatched: 0. The CDR3 is made up of 14 amino acids. CDR3 nucleotides: TGCGCCAGCAGGGGACAGGGGGATAATTCACCCCTCCACTTT. This gives the protein CASRGQGDNSPLHF.

V usage is TRBV19 and J usage is TRBJ2-7, with TRBD2 matching over 9 bases. J lost 2 bases, V lost 6 bases, and 5 bases had no gene match. The germline gives CDR1 LNHDA, CDR2 SQIVND (reference sequence). This CDR3 has 14 amino acids. CDR3 DNA: TGTGCCAGTAGGGGGTTAGCGGGAGCCTACGAGCAGTACTTC. Amino acid sequence: CASRGLAGAYEQYF. The entire variable domain, with the rest obtained from reference TRBV19 and TRBJ2-7, is as follows: DGGITQSPKYLFRKEGQNVTLSCEQNLNHDAMYWYRQDPGQGLRLIYYSQIVNDFQKGDIAEGYSVSREKKESFPLTVTSAQKNPTAFYLCASRGLAGAYEQYFGPGTRLTVT.

This chain links TRBV7-2 with TRBJ1-2, with D uncertain. Looked up from germline, CDR1 is SGHTA and CDR2 is FQGNSA. This CDR3 is built from 17 residues. The ends were cut back, 2 bases at V and 4 bases at J, with 20 bases in the middle. CDR3 protein: CASSLSGSGGGGYGYTF. CDR3 DNA sequence: TGTGCCAGCAGCTTATCCGGGAGTGGAGGAGGTGGCTATGGCTACACCTTC.

This chain links TRBV5-8 with TRBJ1-6, with 9 bases lining up with TRBD1. V lost 0 bases and J lost 7; bases outside the gene matches: 8. Germline values: CDR1 SGHTS, CDR2 YDEGEE. The CDR3 runs to 17 residues. CDR3 in DNA: TGTGCCAGCAGCTTGGTCGGGACAGGGAGGACGAATTCACCCCTCCACTTT. It encodes CASSLVGTGRTNSPLHF.

V and J are TRBV28 and TRBJ1-5, with TRBD1 matching over 9 bases. Germline V gives CDR1 MDHEN, CDR2 SYDVKM. The CDR3 has 16 amino acids. V was pared by 3 bases and J by 3 bases, with 6 bases of the junction left unmatched. This CDR3 reads CASSFTGQGNNQPQHF. Here the CDR3 DNA reads TGTGCCAGCAGTTTCACCGGACAGGGGAACAATCAGCCCCAGCATTTT.

The chain combines TRBV7-9 with TRBJ1-1, with 7 bases identical to TRBD1. The trim removed 7 bases at V and 3 bases at J, leaving 5 bases unmatched. The length of the CDR3 is 13 residues. The germline V gene encodes CDR1 SEHNR and CDR2 FQNEAQ (reference sequence). This CDR3 is CASNDRVDTEAFF. The DNA of the CDR3 is TGTGCCAGCAACGACAGGGTCGACACTGAAGCTTTCTTT.

V gene TRBV5-4 combines with J gene TRBJ2-1; weak D call: TRBD1 (5 bases). With 4 bases removed from V and 10 bases from J, the gap between germline ends came to 18 bases. Per germline, CDR1 SGHNT and CDR2 YYREEE (reference sequence). The CDR3 runs 14 residues. The CDR3 loop is CASSALDSPREQFF. DNA for the CDR3: TGTGCCAGCAGCGCATTAGACAGTCCAAGGGAGCAGTTCTTC.

This chain joins TRBV10-3 and TRBJ1-1, with 7 bases aligning to TRBD1. This CDR3 comprises 14 residues. J was trimmed by 3 bases and V by 5 bases; bases with no gene match: 6. Germline CDR1 ENHRY, CDR2 SYGVKD. CDR3 amino acids: CAISPGQYDTEAFF. The CDR3 coding sequence is TGTGCCATCAGTCCGGGACAGTATGACACTGAAGCTTTCTTT.

This sequence joins TRBV7-2 and TRBJ2-7, with a tentative D call TRBD2 (6 bases). V gave up 5 bases and J gave up 10 bases, with 18 bases separating them. CDR1 is SGHTA and CDR2 is FQGNSA in the germline V gene. CDR3 length equals 13 residues. The CDR3 here is CASSGRGVEGQYF. DNA for the CDR3: TGTGCCAGCAGCGGACGGGGTGTGGAGGGTCAGTACTTC.

This rearrangement joins TRBV6-5 to TRBJ2-1; D is possibly TRBD1 or TRBD2 (5 bases each). Germline loops: CDR1 MNHEY, CDR2 SVGAGI. The CDR3 loop spans 14 amino acids. Trimming left V 7 bases short and J 3 bases short, with 13 bases between. CDR3 sequence reads: CASMRGARYNEQFF. CDR3 coding DNA: TGTGCCAGCATGAGGGGAGCCCGCTACAATGAGCAGTTCTTC.

This clone was counted a single time. The rearrangement uses TRBV28 and TRBJ2-5; possible D gene TRBD1, 6 bases. Trimming removed 7 bases from V and 1 base from J, with 10 bases in between. Germline V gives CDR1 MDHEN, CDR2 SYDVKM. This CDR3 spans 13 amino acids. The CDR3 DNA reads as TGTGCCAGCAAAGAGGGGGTCCAAGAGACCCAGTACTTC. It translates to CASKEGVQETQYF.

The chain employs TRBV19 and TRBJ2-2, with D possibly being TRBD1 (6 bases). The V end was cut by 6 bases, the J end by 1 base, with 18 bases between. The germline V gene has CDR1 LNHDA and CDR2 SQIVND (reference sequence). The CDR3 totals 17 residues. In DNA, the CDR3 is TGTGCCAGTAGCACCCACAGGGCCAGGGTGAACACCGGGGAGCTGTTTTTT. Its protein product is CASSTHRARVNTGELFF.

This clone was counted between two and nine times. The genes are TRBV5-6 and TRBJ1-6, with 9 positions matching TRBD1. V gave up 6 bases and J gave up 7 bases; unmatched junction bases: 8. The germline gives CDR1 SGHDT, CDR2 YYEEEE. This CDR3 spans 15 amino acids. In nucleotides, the CDR3 is TGTGCCAGCAAAACGACAGGGGGAGTAAATTCACCCCTCCACTTT. It is translated as CASKTTGGVNSPLHF.

The J gene is TRBJ2-5, the V gene TRBV28, with 7 bases aligning to TRBD2. V lost 4 bases to trimming and J lost 3 bases; unmatched junction nucleotides: 8. This CDR3 is built from 15 residues. Germline values: CDR1 MDHEN, CDR2 SYDVKM. As DNA, the CDR3 is TGTGCCAGCAGTTACAGTGTGGGGGGGGAAGAGACCCAGTACTTC. Translation gives CASSYSVGGEETQYF.

CDR3 sequence reads: CASSLMGAPGNTIYF. DNA of the CDR3: TGTGCCAGCAGCTTAATGGGGGCGCCAGGAAACACCATATATTTT. The rearrangement joins TRBV11-2 to TRBJ1-3, with D tentatively TRBD1 (6 bases). The V gene's germline CDR1 is SGHAT and CDR2 FQNNGV. V gave up 2 bases and J gave up 4 bases, with 12 bases separating them. CDR3 length: 15 amino acids.

V usage is TRBV6-5 and J usage is TRBJ1-2; 11 bases map to TRBD1. The CDR3 covers 15 residues. Germline trimming cut 2 bases from V and 7 bases from J; bases unmatched to any gene: 6. CDR1 and CDR2 (germline): MNHEY, SVGAGI. The CDR3 protein is CASSYRGQGGSGYTF. The CDR3, as DNA: TGTGCCAGCAGTTACAGGGGACAGGGGGGTAGTGGCTACACCTTC.

This sequence joins TRBV4-1 and TRBJ1-5; D is ambiguous. Germline values: CDR1 MGHRA, CDR2 YSYEKL. Trimming shortened V by 0 bases and J by 5 bases, and 2 bases separated the two germline ends. CDR3 length: 12 residues. Here the CDR3 DNA reads TGCGCCAGCAGCCAAGATGATCAGCCCCAGCATTTT. Translation gives CASSQDDQPQHF.

The chain combines TRBV3-1 (or the pseudogene TRBV3-2) with TRBJ2-7; 13 bases map to TRBD2. The V gene's germline CDR1 is LGHDT and CDR2 YNNKEL (reference sequence). Trimming cost V 1 base and J 3 bases; bases outside gene matches: 0. This CDR3 is 15 amino acids long. CDR3 amino acids: CASSQGTSGSYEQYF. As DNA, the CDR3 is TGTGCCAGCAGCCAAGGGACTAGCGGGAGCTACGAGCAGTACTTC.

The chain is built from TRBV3-1 (or the pseudogene TRBV3-2) and TRBJ1-2; D call uncertain. V was cut by 5 bases and J by 4 bases, with 17 bases left in between. Looked up from germline, CDR1 is LGHDT and CDR2 is YNNKEL (reference sequence). The CDR3 is 15 residues long. CDR3 nucleotide sequence: TGTGCCAGCAGCGCCGCCCGTCCCAACTCCTATGGCTACACCTTC. As protein: CASSAARPNSYGYTF.

This clone appeared once. The rearrangement links TRBV5-4 to TRBJ2-1; 15 bases agree with TRBD2. Trimming at V came to 5 bases and at J to 8 bases, leaving 8 bases not matched to a gene. Germline CDR1 is SGHNT and CDR2 is YYREEE (reference sequence). The length of the CDR3 is 16 residues. The CDR3 DNA reads TGTGCCAGCAGAACGGGACTAGCGGGAGGCGGAGATGAGCAGTTCTTC. Its protein is CASRTGLAGGGDEQFF.

V and J are TRBV5-5 and TRBJ2-7; possible D gene TRBD1, 6 bases. Germline V gene sequence: CDR1 SGHKS, CDR2 YYEKEE (reference sequence). With 3 bases removed from V and 2 bases from J, the gap between germline ends came to 12 bases. CDR3 length: 14 amino acids. Here the CDR3 DNA reads TGTGCCAGCAGCTGGAACAGGGTCGCCTACGAGCAGTACTTC. It translates to CASSWNRVAYEQYF.

V is TRBV2 and J is TRBJ2-7, with 7 bases matching TRBD1. With 5 bases clipped from V and 0 bases from J, the junction kept 4 bases outside the gene matches. CDR1 is SNHLY and CDR2 is FYNNEI in the germline V gene. The CDR3 runs to 14 residues. The CDR3 sequence is CASSKQGSSYEQYV. The CDR3 nucleotides read TGTGCCAGCAGTAAACAGGGGAGCTCCTACGAGCAGTACGTC.

This sequence joins TRBV5-6 and TRBJ2-1; perhaps TRBD1 as D (6 bases). This CDR3 contains 16 residues. Germline assignment: CDR1 SGHDT and CDR2 YYEEEE. V lost 4 bases to trimming and J lost 6 bases, with 20 bases between them. The CDR3 sequence is CASSLVGQGSPNEQFF. In DNA, the CDR3 is TGTGCCAGCAGCCTTGTGGGCCAGGGGAGTCCCAATGAGCAGTTCTTC.

This chain uses TRBV7-2 with TRBJ1-2; D is unclear. From germline, CDR1 is SGHTA and CDR2 FQGNSA. V was pared by 1 base and J by 7 bases, with 13 bases between. This CDR3 comprises 14 residues. The chain's CDR3 is CASSLGLTSVGYTF. In DNA form, the CDR3 reads TGTGCCAGCAGCTTAGGCCTCACGAGCGTTGGCTACACCTTC.

This clone showed up just a few times. This chain uses TRBV28 with TRBJ1-1; D perhaps matches TRBD1 (6 bases). Germline-derived CDR1 and CDR2 are MDHEN and SYDVKM. Between the trimmed V and J ends, which lost 3 bases and 5 bases, there was a span of 13 bases. The CDR3 loop spans 14 amino acids. CDR3 DNA: TGTGCCAGCAGTTTTCGGGGGCTGAGAACTGAAGCTTTCTTT. This encodes CASSFRGLRTEAFF. Full variable domain (outside the CDR3, taken from reference TRBV28 and TRBJ1-1): DVKVTQSSRYLVKRTGEKVFLECVQDMDHENMFWYRQDPGLGLRLIYFSYDVKMKEKGDIPEGYSVSREKKERFSLILESASTNQTSMYLCASSFRGLRTEAFFGQGTRLTVV.